The rows below give T cell receptor beta chains drawn from one sample of a study of Ad26.COV2.S vaccination and SARS-CoV-2 variants. Measured with immunoSEQ multiplex PCR; TCRdb has only the in-frame clones, and not every one. The sample carries over 400,000 clones, roughly nine tenths recorded once. The specimen comprised peripheral blood, sampled in a trial of Ad26.COV2.S vaccine versus placebo. These receptors all come from a person aged 18 to 59 who received the Ad26.COV2.S COVID-19 vaccine or a placebo. The CDR3 runs from the conserved cysteine through the conserved F or W. The D gene is left open where the match is weak. Size is omitted from some rows. Given values are once, few, many or a class for expanded clones.

D	V	size	J	DNA	CDR3
TRBD2	TRBV19	-	TRBJ2-1	TGTGCCAGTAGTAACCGGGGGGGGAGCTCCTACAATGAGCAGTTCTTC	CASSNRGGSSYNEQFF
-	TRBV3-1/TRBV3-2	-	TRBJ1-1	TGTGCCAGCAGTCAAACGTGGGATCTCACTGAAGCTTTCTTT	CASSQTWDLTEAFF
-	TRBV18	-	TRBJ1-1	TGTGCCAGCTCACCTCAATCGGGAGGGTTGAACACTGAAGCTTTCTTT	CASSPQSGGLNTEAFF
-	TRBV12-3/TRBV12-4	-	TRBJ2-3	TGTGCCAGCAGTTTATTACCGTCAGATACGCAGTATTTT	CASSLLPSDTQYF
-	TRBV21-1	few	TRBJ1-1	TGTGCCAGCAGCAAAGTCCGGGGGTTCGTTGAAGCTTTCTTT	CASSKVRGFVEAFF
TRBD2	TRBV5-6	-	TRBJ2-2	TGTGCCAGCCAAACTGGCGGGGAGCGGGAGATCGGGGAGCTGTTTTTT	CASQTGGEREIGELFF
TRBD1	TRBV5-1	-	TRBJ1-5	TGCGCCAGCAGCCCAACCGGGACAGGGGAGGCCCAGCCCCAGCATTTT	CASSPTGTGEAQPQHF
-	TRBV14	-	TRBJ2-4	TGTGCCAGCAGCCAAGGGTATCTCGACATTCAGTACTTC	CASSQGYLDIQYF
TRBD1	TRBV5-1	-	TRBJ1-2	TGCGCCAGCAGCTATCAGCAGGGGGCGGATTATGGCTACACCTTC	CASSYQQGADYGYTF
-	TRBV5-4	few	TRBJ2-7	TGTGCCACCTTAGACTCAAGGAGGAGAGGCGAGCAGTACTTC	CATLDSRRRGEQYF
-	TRBV7-2	-	TRBJ2-2	TGTGCCAGCAGCCCCCGGACCGGGAACACCGGGGAGCTGTTTTTT	CASSPRTGNTGELFF
TRBD2	TRBV28	-	TRBJ2-4	TGTGCCAGCAGTTTGGACGGGACTAAGGGGTACTTC	CASSLDGTKGYF
-	TRBV24-1	-	TRBJ2-2	TGTGCCACCAGTGATCAGCGCCCCACCACCGGGGAGCTGTTTTTT	CATSDQRPTTGELFF
TRBD1	TRBV7-2	-	TRBJ2-1	TGTGCCAGCAGCTTGACGTACAGGGGCTACAATGAGCAGTTCTTC	CASSLTYRGYNEQFF
TRBD1	TRBV4-3	-	TRBJ1-5	TGCGCCAGCAGCCCCGGGACAGGGTTTAATCAGCCCCAGCATTTT	CASSPGTGFNQPQHF
TRBD2	TRBV6-2/TRBV6-3	-	TRBJ2-5	TGTGCCAGCATCCCGCGGGGGGATGATGGAGGAGAGACCCAGTACTTC	CASIPRGDDGGETQYF
TRBD1	TRBV28	-	TRBJ1-2	TGTGCCAGCTTACAGGGGGCTGGATATGGCTACACCTTC	CASLQGAGYGYTF
-	TRBV6-5	-	TRBJ2-2	TGTGCCAGCAGCCTGGCGACCGGGGAGCTGTTTTTT	CASSLATGELFF
-	TRBV13	-	TRBJ1-1	TGTGCCAGCAGCTCCCCAAGCACACCGGGAACTGAAGCTTTCTTT	CASSSPSTPGTEAFF
-	TRBV4-1	-	TRBJ2-1	TGCGCCAGCAGCCAAGACGGCAGGGGTTTGAATGAGCAGTTCTTC	CASSQDGRGLNEQFF
TRBD1	TRBV5-1	-	TRBJ1-1	TGCGCCAGCAGCTTTGGACAGGGGTTCCTGAACACTGAAGCTTTCTTT	CASSFGQGFLNTEAFF
TRBD1	TRBV9	-	TRBJ1-5	TGTGCCAGCAGCCTTGATCCGGACAGGGGAAATCAGCCCCAGCATTTT	CASSLDPDRGNQPQHF
-	TRBV5-6	-	TRBJ1-4	TGTGCCAGCAGCTTTTTTTTGAGGGGCTCCGCAACTAATGAAAAACTGTTTTTT	CASSFFLRGSATNEKLFF
-	TRBV5-8	once	TRBJ2-5	TGTGCCAGCAGCTATCCTAGGGGGAAGGGGGAGACCCAGTACTTC	CASSYPRGKGETQYF
-	TRBV6-5	-	TRBJ1-4	TGTGCCAGCAGTTTGTCAGGGGATGAAAAACTGTTTTTT	CASSLSGDEKLFF
-	TRBV7-9	-	TRBJ2-5	TGTGCCAGCAGCTTATGGGACACCCAAGGGGCCCAGTACTTC	CASSLWDTQGAQYF
TRBD1	TRBV7-9	-	TRBJ2-2	TGTGCCAGCACCCTCACGGGACAGGGAACCACCGGGGAGCTGTTTTTT	CASTLTGQGTTGELFF
TRBD1	TRBV20-1	-	TRBJ2-1	TGCAGTGCTAGTTTTTCCCAGGGACAGTTTGTGGATGAGCAGTTCTTC	CSASFSQGQFVDEQFF
TRBD1	TRBV5-6	-	TRBJ1-2	TGTGCCAGCAGCTTGGGACAGGGAGTGGGAGGCTACACCTTC	CASSLGQGVGGYTF
-	TRBV7-9	-	TRBJ1-1	TGTGCCAGCAGCTTAGTTGGTCATGGGGACACTGAAGCTTTCTTT	CASSLVGHGDTEAFF
-	TRBV11-1	-	TRBJ2-5	TGTGCCAGCAGCCTCGTGGGCCAACTAGAGACCCAGTACTTC	CASSLVGQLETQYF
-	TRBV7-6	-	TRBJ2-1	TGTGCCAGCACCCCTCTAAATACCCCCAGTGAGCAGTTCTTC	CASTPLNTPSEQFF
TRBD1	TRBV28	-	TRBJ2-7	TGTGCCAGCACCCAAGGGGGCGCCAGTCCCTACGAGCAGTACTTC	CASTQGGASPYEQYF
TRBD1	TRBV29-1	-	TRBJ2-2	TGCAGCGTTTGCCCCCAGGGGGCGAACACCGGGGAGCTGTTTTTT	CSVCPQGANTGELFF
-	TRBV29-1	once	TRBJ2-3	TGCAGCGTTGAAAGGGGAATCGGCACAGATACGCAGTATTTT	CSVERGIGTDTQYF
-	TRBV20-1	-	TRBJ1-1	TGCAGTGCTAGTGTCCCCAGGCATATGAACACTGAAGCTTTCTTT	CSASVPRHMNTEAFF
-	TRBV21-1	-	TRBJ2-1	TGTGCCAGCAGCAAAGACACAACTAGCGGATGCTTCAATGAGCAGTTCTTC	CASSKDTTSGCFNEQFF
-	TRBV25-1	-	TRBJ2-2	TGTGCCAGCAGCGCCCATGTAGGGAGACGGAACACCGGGGAGCTGTTTTTT	CASSAHVGRRNTGELFF
-	TRBV29-1	-	TRBJ2-5	TGCAGCGTCTTTCGGGGCGCGGGGGAGACCCAGTACTTC	CSVFRGAGETQYF
TRBD1	TRBV9	-	TRBJ1-3	TGTGCCAGCAGCGCTGACAGGGCTGGAAACACCATATATTTT	CASSADRAGNTIYF
-	TRBV6-4	medium-sized	TRBJ2-2	TGTGCCAGCAGTGACAAATCTTCCGGGGAGCTGTTTTTT	CASSDKSSGELFF
-	TRBV5-5	once	TRBJ1-3	TGTGCCAGCAGCGCCAATTCACCGCTCTCTGGAAACACCATATATTTT	CASSANSPLSGNTIYF
-	TRBV18	-	TRBJ2-5	TGTGCCAGCTCACCACCTGCAACGGTGGAGACCCAGTACTTC	CASSPPATVETQYF
TRBD1	TRBV7-9	many	TRBJ1-2	TGTGCCAGCAGCTTAGGGGGGACAGGAGGGTTTGGCTACACCTTC	CASSLGGTGGFGYTF
-	TRBV4-1	-	TRBJ1-3	TGCGCCAGCAGCCCCGGGGGGTTGAACTCTGGAAACACCATATATTTT	CASSPGGLNSGNTIYF
-	TRBV19	-	TRBJ1-4	TGTGCCAGTAGTATAACTGCATCGGGCGAAAAACTGTTTTTT	CASSITASGEKLFF
TRBD1	TRBV28	-	TRBJ1-2	TGTGCCAGCAGTTTTGGCGACAGGGTAAAGGGCTACACCTTC	CASSFGDRVKGYTF
-	TRBV5-6	-	TRBJ2-7	TGTGCCAGCAGCTTGCAGGGGCCCTACGAGCAGTACTTC	CASSLQGPYEQYF
-	TRBV7-9	-	TRBJ1-2	TGTGCCAGCAGCCTAGGACAGAGTAACTATGGCTACACCTTC	CASSLGQSNYGYTF
-	TRBV27	-	TRBJ2-1	TGTGCCAGCAGTTTCTCCTCCTACAATGAGCAGTTCTTC	CASSFSSYNEQFF
-	TRBV9	-	TRBJ1-2	TGTGCCAGCAGCGTAGACACGGACTATGGCTACACCTTC	CASSVDTDYGYTF
-	TRBV25-1	-	TRBJ2-3	TGTGCCAGCAGTGAATATACGCAGTATTTT	CASSEYTQYF
TRBD2	TRBV20-1	-	TRBJ2-5	TGCAGTGGGGGGGGAGAGACCCAGTACTTC	CSGGGETQYF
-	TRBV7-3	-	TRBJ2-1	TGTGCCAGCAGCTTAAGACCACCGGGGGCCTTCTACAATGAGCAGTTCTTC	CASSLRPPGAFYNEQFF
-	TRBV2	-	TRBJ1-1	TGTGCCAGCAGTCCTTTTGTGAACACTGAAGCTTTCTTT	CASSPFVNTEAFF
TRBD1	TRBV18	-	TRBJ1-1	TGTGCCAGCTCACCCGGGACAGACAACACTGAAGCTTTCTTT	CASSPGTDNTEAFF
-	TRBV2	-	TRBJ1-1	TGTGCCAGCATCCGGATGAACACTGAAGCTTTCTTT	CASIRMNTEAFF